One T cell receptor (beta chain) is described in this entry. The antigen remains unidentified. This record belongs to a study of CD4+ T cells in melanoma. Measured with immunoSEQ multiplex PCR; TCRdb has only the in-frame clones, and not every one. The repertoire holds about 50,000 clones, with 80% to 90% as singletons. Overall study results and limits: CD8+ T cell, macrophage and B cell function reportedly correlated with neoantigen-specific CD4+ T cells.

The material sequenced was peripheral blood. This receptor was obtained from a human donor with melanoma.

The CDR3 spells CASSGTGYGNTIYF. The CDR3 nucleotides are TGTGCCAGCAGCGGGACAGGGTATGGAAACACCATATATTTT. V is TRBV9 and J is TRBJ1-3; 8 bases match TRBD1. The trim removed 3 bases at V and 3 bases at J, leaving 2 bases unmatched. The germline CDR1 and CDR2 sequences are SGDLS and YYNGEE. This CDR3 spans 14 amino acids.